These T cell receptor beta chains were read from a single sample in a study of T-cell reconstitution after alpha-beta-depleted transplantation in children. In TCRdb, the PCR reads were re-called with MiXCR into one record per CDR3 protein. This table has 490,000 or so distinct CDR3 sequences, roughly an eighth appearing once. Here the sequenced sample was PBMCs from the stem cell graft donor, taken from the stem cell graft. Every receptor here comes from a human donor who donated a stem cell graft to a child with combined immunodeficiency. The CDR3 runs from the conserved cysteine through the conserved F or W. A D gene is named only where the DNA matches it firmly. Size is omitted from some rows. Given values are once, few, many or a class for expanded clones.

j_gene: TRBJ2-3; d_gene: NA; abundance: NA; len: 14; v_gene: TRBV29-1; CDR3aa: CSFRGADSTDTQYF; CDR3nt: TGCAGCTTCAGGGGGGCGGATAGCACAGATACGCAGTATTTT
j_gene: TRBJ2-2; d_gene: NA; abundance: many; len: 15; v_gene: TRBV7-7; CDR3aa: CASTPGGTNTGELFF; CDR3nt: TGTGCTAGCACCCCTGGGGGTACGAACACCGGGGAGCTGTTTTTT
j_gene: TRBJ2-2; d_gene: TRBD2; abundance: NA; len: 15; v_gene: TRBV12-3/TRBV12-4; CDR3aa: CASSFSGSWTGELFF; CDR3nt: TGTGCCAGCAGTTTTAGCGGGAGTTGGACCGGGGAGCTGTTTTTT
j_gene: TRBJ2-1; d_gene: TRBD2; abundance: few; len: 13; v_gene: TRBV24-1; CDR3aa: CATDSGTHNEQFF; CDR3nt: TGTGCCACCGATAGCGGGACACACAATGAGCAGTTCTTC
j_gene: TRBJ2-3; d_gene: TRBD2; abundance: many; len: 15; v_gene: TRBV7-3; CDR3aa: CASGSGTRNTDTQYF; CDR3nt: TGTGCCAGCGGGTCCGGGACTAGAAATACAGATACGCAGTATTTT
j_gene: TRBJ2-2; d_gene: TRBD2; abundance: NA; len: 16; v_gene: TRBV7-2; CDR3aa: CASSSTLAGGPGELFF; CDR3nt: TGTGCCAGCAGCTCCACCCTAGCGGGGGGGCCCGGGGAGCTGTTTTTT
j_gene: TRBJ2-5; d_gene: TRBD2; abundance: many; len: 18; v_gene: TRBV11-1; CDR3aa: CASRDALAGGPHQETQYF; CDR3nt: TGTGCCAGCAGAGACGCACTAGCGGGGGGGCCTCACCAAGAGACCCAGTACTTC
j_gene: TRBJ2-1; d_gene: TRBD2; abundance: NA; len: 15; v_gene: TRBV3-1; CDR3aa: CASSQAGAGDGEQFF; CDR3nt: TGTGCCAGCAGCCAAGCGGGAGCGGGGGACGGTGAGCAGTTCTTC
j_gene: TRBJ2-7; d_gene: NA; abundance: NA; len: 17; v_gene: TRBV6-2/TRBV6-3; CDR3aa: CASSYSPSRGGLYGQYF; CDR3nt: TGTGCCAGCAGTTACTCACCGAGCAGGGGAGGCCTATACGGGCAGTACTTC
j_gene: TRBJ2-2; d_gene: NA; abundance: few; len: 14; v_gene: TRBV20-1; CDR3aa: CSARDRLETGELFF; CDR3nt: TGCAGTGCTAGAGACCGACTGGAGACCGGGGAGCTGTTTTTT
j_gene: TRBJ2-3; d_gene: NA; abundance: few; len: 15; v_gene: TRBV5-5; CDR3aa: CASSLGPGHTDTQYF; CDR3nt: TGTGCCAGCAGCTTGGGTCCCGGGCACACAGATACGCAGTATTTT
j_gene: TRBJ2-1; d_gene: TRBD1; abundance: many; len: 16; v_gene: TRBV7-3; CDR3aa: CASSLRGTGPYNEQFF; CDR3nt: TGTGCCAGCAGCTTAAGGGGGACAGGCCCCTACAATGAGCAGTTCTTC
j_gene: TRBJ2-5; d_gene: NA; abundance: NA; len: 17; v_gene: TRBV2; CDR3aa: CASSDIEEGIAWETQYF; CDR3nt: TGTGCCAGCAGTGATATTGAAGAGGGGATCGCGTGGGAGACCCAGTACTTC
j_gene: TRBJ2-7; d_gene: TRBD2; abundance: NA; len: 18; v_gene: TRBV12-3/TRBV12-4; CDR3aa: CASSFGELAAWRNYEQYF; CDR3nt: TGTGCCAGCAGTTTTGGCGAACTAGCGGCCTGGAGGAACTACGAGCAGTACTTC
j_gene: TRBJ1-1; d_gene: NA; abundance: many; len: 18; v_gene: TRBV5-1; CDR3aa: CASSLRSGARGPGTEAFF; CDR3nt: TGCGCCAGCAGCTTAAGATCTGGGGCGAGGGGCCCCGGCACTGAAGCTTTCTTT
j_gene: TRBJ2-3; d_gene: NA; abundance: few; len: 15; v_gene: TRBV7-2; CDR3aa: CASSFAGGRTDTQYF; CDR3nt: TGTGCCAGCAGCTTTGCCGGGGGTCGCACAGATACGCAGTATTTT
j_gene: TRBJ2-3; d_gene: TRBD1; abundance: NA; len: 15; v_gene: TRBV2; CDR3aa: CASSDWDSSTDTQYF; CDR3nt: TGTGCCAGCAGTGACTGGGACAGCAGCACAGATACGCAGTATTTT
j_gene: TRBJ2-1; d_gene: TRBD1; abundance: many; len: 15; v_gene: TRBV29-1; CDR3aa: CSVEQGARSYNEQFF; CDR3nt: TGCAGCGTTGAACAGGGGGCGCGCTCCTACAATGAGCAGTTCTTC
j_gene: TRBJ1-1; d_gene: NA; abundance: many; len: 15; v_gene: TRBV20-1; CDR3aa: CSAPPVRSQNTEAFF; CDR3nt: TGCAGTGCTCCGCCCGTGAGGTCTCAGAACACTGAAGCTTTCTTT
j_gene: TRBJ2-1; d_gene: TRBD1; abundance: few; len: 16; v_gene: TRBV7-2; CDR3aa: CASSLFFGTGVGEQFF; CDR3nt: TGTGCCAGCAGCTTATTCTTCGGGACAGGGGTTGGTGAGCAGTTCTTC
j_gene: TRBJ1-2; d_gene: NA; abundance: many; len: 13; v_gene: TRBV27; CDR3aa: CASKGRTDYGYTF; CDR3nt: TGTGCCAGCAAAGGGAGGACAGACTATGGCTACACCTTC
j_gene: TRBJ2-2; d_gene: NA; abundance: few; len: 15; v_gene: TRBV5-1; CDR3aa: CASRQVLANTGELFF; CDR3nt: TGCGCCAGCAGACAGGTTTTAGCGAACACCGGGGAGCTGTTTTTT
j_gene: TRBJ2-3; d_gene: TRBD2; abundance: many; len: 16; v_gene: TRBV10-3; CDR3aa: CAISQETGGITDTQYF; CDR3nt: TGTGCCATCAGTCAAGAGACGGGAGGGATCACAGATACGCAGTATTTT
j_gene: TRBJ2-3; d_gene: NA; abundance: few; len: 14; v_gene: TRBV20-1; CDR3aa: CSARLGAGPDTQYF; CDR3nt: TGCAGTGCTAGACTAGGGGCTGGGCCAGATACGCAGTATTTT
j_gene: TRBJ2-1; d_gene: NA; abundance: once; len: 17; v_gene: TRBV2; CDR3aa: CASSESQGRGSYNEQFF; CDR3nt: TGTGCCAGCAGTGAAAGCCAGGGCCGGGGCTCCTACAATGAGCAGTTCTTC
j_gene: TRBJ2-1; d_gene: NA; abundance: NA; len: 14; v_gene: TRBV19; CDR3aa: CASKGGLTYNEQFF; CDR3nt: TGTGCCAGTAAGGGGGGGCTAACCTACAATGAGCAGTTCTTC
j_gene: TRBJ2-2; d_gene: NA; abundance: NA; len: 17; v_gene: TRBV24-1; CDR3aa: CATSDPTGALNTGELFF; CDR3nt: TGTGCCACCAGTGACCCTACGGGGGCTTTGAACACCGGGGAGCTGTTTTTT
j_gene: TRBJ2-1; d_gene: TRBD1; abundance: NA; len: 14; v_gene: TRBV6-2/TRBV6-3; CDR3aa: CASSYQGQNNEQFF; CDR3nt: TGTGCCAGCAGTTACCAGGGACAGAACAATGAGCAGTTCTTC
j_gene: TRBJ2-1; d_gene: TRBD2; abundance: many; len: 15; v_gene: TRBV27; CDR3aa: CASSLSAGAENEQFF; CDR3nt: TGTGCCAGCAGTTTATCAGCGGGAGCTGAGAATGAGCAGTTCTTC
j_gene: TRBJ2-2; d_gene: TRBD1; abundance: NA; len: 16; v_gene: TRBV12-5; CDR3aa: CASGIRDSRGTGELFF; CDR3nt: TGTGCTAGTGGTATCCGGGACAGCAGGGGCACCGGGGAGCTGTTTTTT
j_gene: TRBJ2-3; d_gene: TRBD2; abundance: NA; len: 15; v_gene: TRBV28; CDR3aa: CASSRTSGVGDTQYF; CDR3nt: TGTGCCAGCAGCCGGACTAGCGGGGTAGGAGATACGCAGTATTTT